These T cell receptor beta chains were read from a single sample in a study of T cells in Graves' hyperthyroidism and ophthalmopathy. TCRdb re-derived calls from the multiplex PCR reads in MiXCR, one entry per CDR3 protein. This table has some 400,000 distinct CDR3 sequences, about 18% appearing once. Source material: blood. The receptors come from a woman aged 18 to 35 with Graves' hyperthyroidism. Both conserved end residues are part of each CDR3. D genes are given only for firm matches. Where a row states a size, it is once, few, many or the class of an expanded clone; other rows omit it.

>many|TRBJ2-2|TRBV6-1|NA
TGTGCCAGCAGGGAATGGGGGGACACCGGGGAGCTGTTTTTT
CASREWGDTGELFF
>many|TRBJ1-1|TRBV6-5|TRBD1
TGTGCCAGCAGTTACTCGAGACAGGGGGTGAACACTGAAGCTTTCTTT
CASSYSRQGVNTEAFF
>NA|TRBJ1-1|TRBV28|NA
TGTGCCAGCAGGATTCGGGCCACTGAAGCTTTCTTT
CASRIRATEAFF
>many|TRBJ2-6|TRBV6-1|NA
TGTGCCAGCAGTGAGAGGAGCTCTGGGGCCAACGTCCTGACTTTC
CASSERSSGANVLTF
>NA|TRBJ2-5|TRBV28|TRBD2
TGTGCCAGCAGCTCTGGACTAGTAGCGGGAATCGGATGGGAGACCCAGTACTTC
CASSSGLVAGIGWETQYF
>many|TRBJ1-2|TRBV19|NA
TGTGCCAGTACCCGGACACAATCCAACTATGGCTACACCTTC
CASTRTQSNYGYTF
>many|TRBJ1-1|TRBV2|TRBD1
TGTGCCAGCGCAACCGGACAGGGCAGCACTGAAGCTTTCTTT
CASATGQGSTEAFF
>NA|TRBJ1-5|TRBV19|NA
TGTGCCAGTACCTCGGCGTCAGGCGGCAATCAGCCCCAGCATTTT
CASTSASGGNQPQHF
>NA|TRBJ2-5|TRBV6-1|NA
TGTGCCAGCGCCCGCGGGATCCCTATAGAGACCCAGTACTTC
CASARGIPIETQYF
>many|TRBJ2-2|TRBV6-5|NA
TGTGCCAGCAGTTACTCGTCGGACACCGGGGAGCTGTTTTTT
CASSYSSDTGELFF
>many|TRBJ2-7|TRBV15|TRBD1
TGTGCCACCAGCAAACGGGACAGCACCTACGAGCAGTACTTC
CATSKRDSTYEQYF
>many|TRBJ2-5|TRBV20-1|NA
TGCAGTGCCGAACTCTCCCTTGGCGGGGTCCAAGAGACCCAGTACTTC
CSAELSLGGVQETQYF
>NA|TRBJ2-5|TRBV5-6|TRBD1
TGTGCCAGCAGCATAACCGGGACAGGAAGTGAGACCCAGTACTTC
CASSITGTGSETQYF
>many|TRBJ2-7|TRBV9|TRBD2
TGTGCCAGCAGCCTCGACGCACCGGGGGGGCCTTACGAGCAGTACTTC
CASSLDAPGGPYEQYF
>many|TRBJ1-5|TRBV19|NA
TGTGCCAGTAGTTGGGGCGGGGGCTCACGAAGTCTAAGCAATCAGCCCCAGCATTTT
CASSWGGGSRSLSNQPQHF
>many|TRBJ2-6|TRBV20-1|NA
TGCAGTGCTAGGACACATTACAAGGACTCTGGGGCCAACGTCCTGACTTTC
CSARTHYKDSGANVLTF
>NA|TRBJ2-7|TRBV6-2/TRBV6-3|NA
TGTGCCAGCAGTTACGGCCTGGCGACAGACTACGAGCAGTACTTC
CASSYGLATDYEQYF
>medium-sized|TRBJ1-2|TRBV20-1|NA
TGCAGTGCTAGGGCGGGATGGTGGGGTGGCTACACCTTC
CSARAGWWGGYTF
>many|TRBJ2-2|TRBV30|NA
TGTGCCTGCGCGCGTAGAGGGAAGAACACCGGGGAGCTGTTTTTT
CACARRGKNTGELFF
>many|TRBJ2-2|TRBV11-3|NA
TGTGCCAGCAGCCCCCGGTTCGACACCGGGGAGCTGTTTTTT
CASSPRFDTGELFF
>many|TRBJ2-5|TRBV28|NA
TGTGCCAGCAGCCCTCCGACAGGCTACCAAGAGACCCAGTACTTC
CASSPPTGYQETQYF
>NA|TRBJ2-1|TRBV6-4|TRBD2
TGTGCCAGCAGTGCCGGGACTAGCAATGAGCAGTTCTTC
CASSAGTSNEQFF
>many|TRBJ2-5|TRBV5-4|TRBD2
TGTGCCAGCAGCTGGGGGGGACTAGCTGGAGAGACCCAGTACTTC
CASSWGGLAGETQYF
>many|TRBJ2-7|TRBV2|TRBD2
TGTGCCAGCAGAGCGGGGCGCTACGAGCAGTACTTC
CASRAGRYEQYF
>many|TRBJ1-2|TRBV6-9|NA
TGTGCCAGCAGTCCCGATGGGCAGTCCGGCTACACCTTC
CASSPDGQSGYTF
>NA|TRBJ2-7|TRBV7-9|NA
TGTGCCAGTACCGCGGATCGGGACGATCAGTACTTC
CASTADRDDQYF
>many|TRBJ2-7|TRBV5-1|TRBD1
TGCGCCAGCAGCATCGGACAGGGAGTTCGGGAGCAGTACTTC
CASSIGQGVREQYF
>NA|TRBJ1-2|TRBV12-3/TRBV12-4|NA
TGTGCCAGCAGTGAGGTGGACCTTTGGGGCTACACCTTC
CASSEVDLWGYTF
>NA|TRBJ1-1|TRBV12-3/TRBV12-4|NA
TGTGCCAGCAGTTTCACACTCGGGAACACTGAAGCTTTCTTT
CASSFTLGNTEAFF
>many|TRBJ1-5|TRBV29-1|NA
TGCAGCGTTGTATTCGGGTTGAGCAATCAGCCCCAGCATTTT
CSVVFGLSNQPQHF
>many|TRBJ1-1|TRBV7-9|NA
TGTGCCAGCAGCTTAGTTGCCGGGAGGAACACTGAAGCTTTCTTT
CASSLVAGRNTEAFF
>few|TRBJ1-1|TRBV4-1|NA
TGCGCCAGCAGCCAACAAATGGGCACTGAAGCTTTCTTT
CASSQQMGTEAFF
>many|TRBJ2-7|TRBV6-1|NA
TGTGCCAGCAGTGCGGCCCTCGGGAACTACGAGCAGTACTTC
CASSAALGNYEQYF
>many|TRBJ2-7|TRBV5-1|NA
TGCGCCAGCAGTTTCCGGACAGCTGACTACGAGCAGTACTTC
CASSFRTADYEQYF
>many|TRBJ2-7|TRBV2|NA
TGTGCCAGCAGCAGGGTCCTGACCTACGAGCAGTACTTC
CASSRVLTYEQYF
>many|TRBJ1-1|TRBV12-3/TRBV12-4|NA
TGTGCCAGCAGTTTTAGCATGAACACTGAAGCTTTCTTT
CASSFSMNTEAFF
>NA|TRBJ2-5|TRBV25-1|TRBD1
TGTGCCAGCAGTGACCGAGGGGGCTTGGCTGAGACCCAGTACTTC
CASSDRGGLAETQYF
>many|TRBJ2-2|TRBV20-1|NA
TGCAGTGCTAGAGATTCCAGGGCCTCGAACACCGGGGAGCTGTTTTTT
CSARDSRASNTGELFF
>many|TRBJ1-3|TRBV2|NA
TGTGCCAGCAGTGAAGCCAGTTGGATCTCTGGAAACACCATATATTTT
CASSEASWISGNTIYF
>NA|TRBJ1-5|TRBV24-1|NA
TGTGCCACCAGTGATCCCCGACGGAACGGTCAGCCCCAGCATTTT
CATSDPRRNGQPQHF
>many|TRBJ1-2|TRBV5-1|NA
TGCGCCAGCAGCTTGGGAGGCGCAGGTGCGGAAACCTATGGCTACACCTTC
CASSLGGAGAETYGYTF
>medium-sized|TRBJ2-7|TRBV6-1|NA
TGTGCCAGCAGTGGAGGGGAGACACCCTCCTACGAGCAGTACTTC
CASSGGETPSYEQYF